The 25 T cell receptor beta chains below all came from one sample that was sequenced in a study of blood T cell repertoires in COVID-19. Clones were read by immunoSEQ multiplex PCR, and TCRdb kept only the in-frame ones, dropping some. The data show approximately 85,000 clones, about 81% seen once. Sequenced material: peripheral blood. These receptor sequences come from a human donor in a cohort sampled during active COVID-19.

V is TRBV6-7 and J is TRBJ2-7; the D gene is possibly TRBD1 (5 bases). TRBV6-7 is assigned to the ORF class and has an uncertain function. The V and J ends lost 0 bases and 7 bases respectively, with 13 bases between them. The CDR3 loop spans 14 amino acids. In nucleotides, the CDR3 is TGTGCCAGCAGTTACTCGACCAGGGTATGTGAGCAGTACTTC. It translates to CASSYSTRVCEQYF.

This clone turned up a few times. The gene calls are TRBV24-1 and TRBJ1-2; no reliable D call. From germline, CDR1 is KGHDR and CDR2 SFDVKD. This CDR3 has 14 residues. Trimming pared 3 bases from V and 4 bases from J, leaving 11 bases between. The CDR3 DNA follows: TGTGCCACCAGTGATGTTCGGGTTAGCTATGGCTACACCTTC. Residues: CATSDVRVSYGYTF.

The chain recombines TRBV27 with TRBJ1-5; 9 nucleotides line up with TRBD1. CDR1 and CDR2 (germline): MNHEY, SMNVEV (reference sequence). V was pared by 5 bases and J by 7 bases, with 6 bases of the junction left unmatched. This CDR3 spans 14 amino acids. The CDR3 here is CASSEGQGGQPQHF. For the CDR3, the DNA is TGTGCCAGCAGTGAGGGACAGGGCGGGCAGCCCCAGCATTTT.

This clone was detected once. This chain joins TRBV27 and TRBJ1-1; 7 nucleotides match TRBD1. V was clipped by 6 bases and J by 0 bases; unmatched bases: 4. Germline loops: CDR1 MNHEY, CDR2 SMNVEV (reference sequence). There are 14 residues in the CDR3. CDR3 bases: TGTGCCAGCAGCAGGGACAGATTGAACACTGAAGCTTTCTTT. It translates to CASSRDRLNTEAFF.

The rearrangement uses TRBV10-2 and TRBJ2-3; 7 bases align to TRBD2. The V gene end was trimmed by 6 bases and the J gene end by 0 bases; junction bases not matched to a gene: 6. This CDR3 spans 15 amino acids. Germline V gene sequence: CDR1 WSHSY, CDR2 SAAADI. CDR3 loop: CASSPLAFSTDTQYF. The CDR3 DNA is TGCGCCAGCAGCCCACTAGCGTTTAGCACAGATACGCAGTATTTT.

The rearrangement links TRBV2 to TRBJ1-5; D call uncertain. V shed 0 bases and J shed 6 bases, with 12 bases lying between them. CDR3 length equals 15 residues. Germline V lookup: CDR1 SNHLY, CDR2 FYNNEI. This CDR3 reads CASSEALRTAQPQHF. As DNA, the CDR3 is TGTGCCAGCAGTGAAGCGCTGAGGACTGCTCAGCCCCAGCATTTT.

V gene TRBV7-9 combines with J gene TRBJ1-4; the D is unclear. The CDR3 sequence is 13 residues long. V dropped 2 bases and J dropped 8 bases, with 9 bases sitting between them. The germline CDR1 and CDR2 sequences are SEHNR and FQNEAQ (reference sequence). The CDR3 DNA follows: TGTGCCAGCAGCTTACAAGGGAGGGAAAAACTGTTTTTT. It yields the protein CASSLQGREKLFF.

The J gene is TRBJ2-2, the V gene TRBV11-3, with 7 bases matching TRBD1. With V trimmed by 5 bases and J by 7 bases, 10 bases remained unmatched. Germline CDR1 is SGHNT and CDR2 is YENEEA. The CDR3 covers 15 residues. CDR3 DNA sequence: TGTGCCAGCAGCCCCTACAGGGGCGCGGGCGGGGAGCTGTTTTTT. Translating it yields CASSPYRGAGGELFF.

In its sample, this clone was seen once. The same CDR3 also results from other DNA sequences found in this sample. J is TRBJ2-2 and V is TRBV9, with a tentative D call TRBD1 (5 bases). Trimming cost V 4 bases and J 4 bases, with 14 bases left between them. This CDR3 region has 15 residues. CDR1 is SGDLS, CDR2 YYNGEE, per germline. The CDR3 spells CASSSGAPGTGELFF. CDR3 DNA sequence: TGTGCCAGCAGCTCTGGGGCCCCGGGCACCGGGGAGCTGTTTTTT.

The V and J genes are TRBV5-1 and TRBJ2-5; 7 bases match TRBD1. Trimming cost V 3 bases and J 5 bases; bases outside gene matches: 7. The CDR3 consists of 14 residues. Germline V gene lookup returns CDR1 SGHRS and CDR2 YFSETQ. DNA for the CDR3: TGCGCCAGCAGCTCTACAGGGGTTGAGGAGACCCAGTACTTC. Translation: CASSSTGVEETQYF.

The chain links TRBV4-3 to TRBJ1-5; D call uncertain. The germline V and J ends were trimmed by 4 bases and 3 bases, with 16 bases remaining between them. The CDR3 has 16 amino acids. In germline, CDR1 is LGHNA, CDR2 YSLEER. CDR3 protein: CASSPDLNSYNQPQHF. The CDR3 DNA reads TGCGCCAGCAGCCCCGATCTGAACAGCTACAATCAGCCCCAGCATTTT.

This clone was observed once. This rearrangement joins TRBV27 to TRBJ1-6, with D perhaps TRBD1 (5 bases). The CDR3 length is 16 residues. V lost 6 bases and J 0 bases, leaving 12 bases between the germline ends. Looked up from germline, CDR1 is MNHEY and CDR2 is SMNVEV (reference sequence). CDR3 amino acids: CASRPRQSSYNSPLHF. CDR3 nucleotide sequence: TGTGCCAGCAGGCCGAGACAGAGCTCCTATAATTCACCCCTCCACTTT.

This chain links TRBV7-2 with TRBJ2-3; D call uncertain. Germline CDR1 SGHTA, CDR2 FQGNSA. With 6 bases removed from V and 0 bases from J, the gap between germline ends came to 13 bases. This CDR3 region has 15 residues. The CDR3 DNA is TGTGCCAGCAGGCGGAGTTCTACTAGCACAGATACGCAGTATTTT. Its protein is CASRRSSTSTDTQYF.

This chain uses TRBV19 with TRBJ1-4; D possibly corresponds to TRBD1 (6 bases). The CDR3 is 15 residues long. Trimming pared 5 bases from V and 6 bases from J, leaving 16 bases between. The germline V gene has CDR1 LNHDA and CDR2 SQIVND (reference sequence). CDR3 nucleotide sequence: TGTGCCAGTAGTCGAATCGGGACAAGAGATGAAAAACTGTTTTTT. It is translated as CASSRIGTRDEKLFF.

The chain joins TRBV19 to TRBJ2-7; 7 bases agree with TRBD1. The V gene's germline CDR1 is LNHDA and CDR2 SQIVND (reference sequence). Trimming at V came to 4 bases and at J to 5 bases, leaving 8 bases not matched to a gene. CDR3 size: 14 residues. DNA of the CDR3: TGTGCCAGTAGTAATACAGGGGTCTTCCACGAGCAGTACTTC. Encoded protein: CASSNTGVFHEQYF.

This chain links TRBV7-9 with TRBJ1-4; 7 bases match TRBD1. The V gene end was trimmed by 5 bases and the J gene end by 5 bases; junction bases not matched to a gene: 5. The germline V gene encodes CDR1 SEHNR and CDR2 FQNEAQ (reference sequence). There are 14 residues in the CDR3. The CDR3 DNA reads TGTGCCAGCAGCCCGGACAGGAGGAATGAAAAACTGTTTTTT. The encoded protein is CASSPDRRNEKLFF.

This clone was seen a single time. The chain uses TRBV18 and TRBJ1-4, with D perhaps matching TRBD1 (6 bases). The CDR3 has 15 residues. The germline CDR1 and CDR2 sequences are KGHSH and LQKENI. Deletions cut 5 bases from V and 1 base from J, with 11 bases between. CDR3 DNA: TGTGCCAGCTCATCCACAGGGATAACTAATGAAAAACTGTTTTTT. Translation: CASSSTGITNEKLFF.

The chain carries TRBV5-5 and TRBJ2-1, with D perhaps matching TRBD1 (5 bases). The V and J ends lost 4 bases and 5 bases respectively, with 16 bases between them. CDR3 length: 15 residues. Germline CDR1 is SGHKS and CDR2 is YYEKEE (reference sequence). The CDR3 is CASSRNPRVNNEQFF. CDR3 nucleotide sequence: TGTGCCAGCAGCCGAAACCCCAGGGTTAACAATGAGCAGTTCTTC.

The chain recombines TRBV7-9 with TRBJ1-5, with D unresolved. The V end was cut by 3 bases, the J end by 9 bases, with 9 bases between. There are 12 residues in the CDR3. CDR1 and CDR2 (germline): SEHNR, FQNEAQ (reference sequence). DNA for the CDR3: TGTGCCAGCAGCTTTGAGGCCGGGCCCCAGCATTTT. This sequence encodes CASSFEAGPQHF. The variable domain in full, with the rest retrieved from reference TRBV7-9 and TRBJ1-5, is DTGVSQNPRHKITKRGQNVTFRCDPISEHNRLYWYRQTLGQGPEFLTYFQNEAQLEKSRLLSDRFSAERPKGSFSTLEIQRTEQGDSAMYLCASSFEAGPQHFGDGTRLSIL.

The chain links TRBV28 to TRBJ1-5; perhaps TRBD1 as D (5 bases). Trimming stripped 6 bases from V and 2 bases from J, with 17 bases between. Germline CDR1 reads MDHEN; CDR2 reads SYDVKM. This CDR3 is built from 16 residues. The CDR3, as DNA: TGTGCCAGCAGCCCAGACAGAAACCTAGGCAATCAGCCCCAGCATTTT. It is translated as CASSPDRNLGNQPQHF.

The rearrangement links TRBV28 to TRBJ1-5, with D unclear. Looked up from germline, CDR1 is MDHEN and CDR2 is SYDVKM. V lost 6 bases and J 6 bases, leaving 6 bases between the germline ends. This CDR3 comprises 11 residues. The CDR3, as DNA: TGTGCCAGCAGCGCAGGTCAGCCCCAGCATTTT. Translation gives CASSAGQPQHF.

The V gene is TRBV28, the J gene TRBJ2-2, with 8 bases matching TRBD1. V shed 6 bases, J shed 0 bases, and the junction held 6 bases outside the gene matches. Per germline, CDR1 MDHEN and CDR2 SYDVKM. The CDR3 extends over 16 amino acids. The CDR3, as DNA: TGTGCCAGCAGCACCCGGGACAGGACGAACACCGGGGAGCTGTTTTTT. It is translated as CASSTRDRTNTGELFF.

The V and J genes are TRBV7-3 and TRBJ2-3; D ambiguous. V lost 1 base, J lost 0 bases, and 8 bases lay in between. CDR1 and CDR2 (germline): SGHTA, FQGTGA. This CDR3 region has 15 residues. CDR3 coding DNA: TGTGCCAGCAGCTTAAATGGCCTTAGCACAGATACGCAGTATTTT. Its translation: CASSLNGLSTDTQYF.

The chain recombines TRBV28 with TRBJ1-3, with unresolved D. V was pared by 1 base and J by 4 bases, with 11 bases between. The length of the CDR3 is 15 residues. The germline CDR1 and CDR2 sequences are MDHEN and SYDVKM. In nucleotides, the CDR3 is TGTGCCAGCAGTTTATCCGGGGTTCGAGGAAACACCATATATTTT. Translated, it gives CASSLSGVRGNTIYF.

This clone was seen a handful of times. This chain connects TRBV27 to TRBJ2-6, with a weak D call TRBD1 (6 bases). The CDR3 length is 18 residues. Trimming removed 4 bases at V and 0 bases at J, with 16 bases between. Germline CDR1 reads MNHEY; CDR2 reads SMNVEV (reference sequence). DNA for the CDR3: TGTGCCAGCAGTTACGCAGGGGTTACCATCTCTGGGGCCAACGTCCTGACTTTC. Protein sequence: CASSYAGVTISGANVLTF.